The clone carrying this T cell receptor (beta chain) has more than one count but fewer than ten. Its antigen is still unknown. This sample is drawn from a study of shared clonotypes between healthy human individuals. Across the study: Three men and a couple of women, aged 18 to 49, were donors.

The sorted-subset replicate PCRs were given about 200 ng DNA, which is tens of thousands of T cell genomes. Sequencing used immunoSEQ multiplex PCR; TCRdb keeps in-frame clones, though not all of them. The sample shows approximately 2.3 million clones, roughly 93% of them seen only once. Points from the study as a whole: Donor scarcity curtailed the genetic and exposure-history diversity represented herein.

V trimming: 4 bases; J trimming: 2 bases; junction bases outside the gene matches: 6. The CDR3 loop spans 15 amino acids. Germline V gene sequence: CDR1 SGDLS, CDR2 YYNGEE. The sample taken for sequencing was naive CD4+ T cells from PBMCs. Subset specified: CD45RA+ positively selected. The source of this sequence is a man between 18 and 29 years old in good health. Some clones in this sample may be carry-over from other donors' samples. The rearrangement uses TRBV9 and TRBJ1-5, with 7 bases aligning to TRBD1. CDR3 residues: CASSTTGQGNQPQHF. The CDR3 DNA reads as TGTGCCAGCAGCACGACCGGACAGGGCAATCAGCCCCAGCATTTT. The full variable domain, in which reference TRBV9 and TRBJ1-5 provide the parts outside the CDR3, is DSGVTQTPKHLITATGQRVTLRCSPRSGDLSVYWYQQSLDQGLQFLIQYYNGEERAKGNILERFSAQQFPDLHSELNLSSLELGDSALYFCASSTTGQGNQPQHFGDGTRLSIL.